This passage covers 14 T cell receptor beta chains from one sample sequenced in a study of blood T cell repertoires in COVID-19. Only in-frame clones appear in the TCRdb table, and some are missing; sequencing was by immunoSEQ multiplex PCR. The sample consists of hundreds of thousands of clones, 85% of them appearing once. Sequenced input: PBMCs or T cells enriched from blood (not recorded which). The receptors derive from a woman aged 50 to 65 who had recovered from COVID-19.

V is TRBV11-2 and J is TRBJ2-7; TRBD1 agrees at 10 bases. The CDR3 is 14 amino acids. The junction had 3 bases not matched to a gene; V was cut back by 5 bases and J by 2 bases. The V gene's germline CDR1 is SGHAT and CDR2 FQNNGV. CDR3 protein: CASSKDRGTYEQYF. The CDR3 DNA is TGTGCCAGCAGCAAGGACAGGGGGACCTACGAGCAGTACTTC. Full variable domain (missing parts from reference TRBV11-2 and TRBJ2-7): EAGVAQSPRYKIIEKRQSVAFWCNPISGHATLYWYQQILGQGPKLLIQFQNNGVVDDSQLPKDRFSAERLKGVDSTLKIQPAKLEDSAVYLCASSKDRGTYEQYFGPGTRLTVT.

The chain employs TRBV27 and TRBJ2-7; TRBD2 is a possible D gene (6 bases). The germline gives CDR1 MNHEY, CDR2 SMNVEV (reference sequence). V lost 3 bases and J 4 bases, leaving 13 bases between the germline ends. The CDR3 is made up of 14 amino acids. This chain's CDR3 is CASSFGLAMYEQYF. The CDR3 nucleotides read TGTGCCAGCAGTTTTGGGCTAGCGATGTACGAGCAGTACTTC.

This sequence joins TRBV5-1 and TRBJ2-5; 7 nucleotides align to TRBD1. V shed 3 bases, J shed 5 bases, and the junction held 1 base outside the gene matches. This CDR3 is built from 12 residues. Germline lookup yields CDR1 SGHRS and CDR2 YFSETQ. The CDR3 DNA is TGCGCCAGCAGCTCGACAGGGGAGACCCAGTACTTC. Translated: CASSSTGETQYF.

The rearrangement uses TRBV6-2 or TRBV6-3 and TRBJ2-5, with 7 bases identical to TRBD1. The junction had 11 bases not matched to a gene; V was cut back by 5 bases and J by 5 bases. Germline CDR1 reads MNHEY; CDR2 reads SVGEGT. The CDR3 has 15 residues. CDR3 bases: TGTGCCAGCAGTCCCACAGGGGTCAACCGGGAGACCCAGTACTTC. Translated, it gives CASSPTGVNRETQYF.

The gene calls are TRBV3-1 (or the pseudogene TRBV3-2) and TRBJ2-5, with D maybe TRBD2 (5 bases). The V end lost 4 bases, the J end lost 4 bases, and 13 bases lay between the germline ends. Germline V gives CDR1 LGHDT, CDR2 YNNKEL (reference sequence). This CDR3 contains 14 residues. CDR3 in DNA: TGTGCCAGCAGCCCGCGGGTCCGCCGAGAGACCCAGTACTTC. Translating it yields CASSPRVRRETQYF.

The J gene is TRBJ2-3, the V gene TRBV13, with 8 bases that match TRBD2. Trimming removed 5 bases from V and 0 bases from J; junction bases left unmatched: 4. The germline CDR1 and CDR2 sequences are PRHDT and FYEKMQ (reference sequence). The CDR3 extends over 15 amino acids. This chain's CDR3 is CASSPTSGSTDTQYF. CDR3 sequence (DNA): TGTGCCAGCAGCCCCACTAGCGGTAGCACAGATACGCAGTATTTT. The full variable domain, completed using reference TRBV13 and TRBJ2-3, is AAGVIQSPRHLIKEKRETATLKCYPIPRHDTVYWYQQGPGQDPQFLISFYEKMQSDKGSIPDRFSAQQFSDYHSELNMSSLELGDSALYFCASSPTSGSTDTQYFGPGTRLTVL.

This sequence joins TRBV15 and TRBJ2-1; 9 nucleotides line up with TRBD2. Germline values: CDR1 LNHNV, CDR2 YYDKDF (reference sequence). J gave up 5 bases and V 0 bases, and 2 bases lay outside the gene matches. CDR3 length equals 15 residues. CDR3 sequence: CATSREGTSNNEQFF. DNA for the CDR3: TGTGCCACCAGCAGAGAAGGGACTAGCAACAATGAGCAGTTCTTC.

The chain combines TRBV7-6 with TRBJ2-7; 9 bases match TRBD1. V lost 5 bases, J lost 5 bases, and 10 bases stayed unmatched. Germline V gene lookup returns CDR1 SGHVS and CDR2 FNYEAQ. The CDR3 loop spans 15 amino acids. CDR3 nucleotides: TGTGCCAGCAGCGACCGTGGGACAGGGAGGGACGAGCAGTACTTC. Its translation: CASSDRGTGRDEQYF.

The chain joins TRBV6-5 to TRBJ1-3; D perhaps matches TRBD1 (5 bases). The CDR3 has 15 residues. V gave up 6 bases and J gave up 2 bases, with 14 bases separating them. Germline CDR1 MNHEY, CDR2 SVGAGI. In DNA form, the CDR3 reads TGTGCCAGCAGGGGGCAGGGACTTCCTGGAAACACCATATATTTT. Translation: CASRGQGLPGNTIYF.

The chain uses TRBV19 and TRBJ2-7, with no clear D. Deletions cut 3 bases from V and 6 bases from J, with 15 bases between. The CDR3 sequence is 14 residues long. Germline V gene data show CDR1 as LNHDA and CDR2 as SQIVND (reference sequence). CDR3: CASSIAGLEGEQYF. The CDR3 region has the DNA TGTGCCAGTAGTATCGCAGGTCTCGAAGGCGAGCAGTACTTC.

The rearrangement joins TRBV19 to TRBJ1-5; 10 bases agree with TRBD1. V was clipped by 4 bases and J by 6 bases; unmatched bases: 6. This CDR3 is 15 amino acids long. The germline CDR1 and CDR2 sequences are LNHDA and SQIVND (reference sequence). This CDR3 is CASSKGTGASQPQHF. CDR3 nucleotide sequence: TGTGCCAGTAGTAAAGGGACAGGGGCTTCTCAGCCCCAGCATTTT.

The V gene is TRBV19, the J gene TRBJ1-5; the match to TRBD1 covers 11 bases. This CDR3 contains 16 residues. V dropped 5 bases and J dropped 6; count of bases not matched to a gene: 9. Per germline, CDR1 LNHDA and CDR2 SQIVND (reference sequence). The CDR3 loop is CASSRGDRGNGQPQHF. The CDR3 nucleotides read TGTGCCAGTAGTCGGGGGGACAGGGGGAATGGTCAGCCCCAGCATTTT.

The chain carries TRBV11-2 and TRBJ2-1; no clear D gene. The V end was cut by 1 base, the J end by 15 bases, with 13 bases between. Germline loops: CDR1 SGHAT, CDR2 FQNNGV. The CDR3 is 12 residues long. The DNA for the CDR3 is TGTGCCAGCAGCTTAGGCCAGGTCCGGCCGTTCTTC. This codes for CASSLGQVRPFF.

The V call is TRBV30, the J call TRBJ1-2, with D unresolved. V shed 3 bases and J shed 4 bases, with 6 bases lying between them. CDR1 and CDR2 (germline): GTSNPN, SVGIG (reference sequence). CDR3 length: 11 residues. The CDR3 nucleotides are TGTGCCTGGAGACAGCTCTATGGCTACACCTTC. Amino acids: CAWRQLYGYTF.